What follows are 21 T cell receptor beta chains derived from one specimen sequenced in a study of blood T cell repertoires in COVID-19. TCRdb's table, derived via immunoSEQ multiplex PCR, lists solely in-frame clones and lacks some. The repertoire holds 70,000 or so clones, with around 80% as singletons. What was sequenced was peripheral blood. The receptors stem from a man over 45 with COVID-19, enrolled during active disease.

This clone was recorded a few times. The J gene is TRBJ2-2, the V gene TRBV30, with TRBD1 identical over 8 bases. Germline V CDR1 and CDR2: GTSNPN, SVGIG (reference sequence). The CDR3 totals 13 residues. With V trimmed by 2 bases and J by 8 bases, 4 bases remained unmatched. This CDR3 reads CAWSPRGRGELFF. In DNA, the CDR3 is TGTGCCTGGAGTCCCAGGGGGCGGGGGGAGCTGTTTTTT.

This clone was found a few times. This rearrangement joins TRBV6-1 to TRBJ2-7; no reliable D call. Germline V gene data show CDR1 as MNHNS and CDR2 as SASEGT. With 0 bases removed from V and 1 base from J, the gap between germline ends came to 10 bases. This CDR3 comprises 15 residues. The DNA for the CDR3 is TGTGCCAGCAGTGAAGCTTTCGGGTCGTCCTACGAGCAGTACTTC. This codes for CASSEAFGSSYEQYF.

This clone occurred once. The chain employs TRBV14 and TRBJ1-6; D is unresolved. The germline V and J ends were trimmed by 1 base and 6 bases, with 10 bases remaining between them. The CDR3 contains 15 residues. The germline V gene has CDR1 SGHDN and CDR2 FVKESK. CDR3 nucleotides: TGTGCCAGCAGCCAAGGAGAATTCGGTAATTCACCCCTCCACTTT. Its translation is CASSQGEFGNSPLHF. Full variable domain (missing parts from reference TRBV14 and TRBJ1-6): EAGVTQFPSHSVIEKGQTVTLRCDPISGHDNLYWYRRVMGKEIKFLLHFVKESKQDESGMPNNRFLAERTGGTYSTLKVQPAELEDSGVYFCASSQGEFGNSPLHFGNGTRLTVT.

The rearrangement links TRBV11-2 to TRBJ1-3, with TRBD1 identical over 9 bases. Germline CDR1 SGHAT, CDR2 FQNNGV. J gave up 3 bases and V 5 bases, and 8 bases lay outside the gene matches. CDR3 length: 16 residues. CDR3 amino acids: CASSVTGGSFGNTIYF. CDR3 nucleotide sequence: TGTGCCAGCAGCGTTACAGGGGGCAGCTTTGGAAACACCATATATTTT.

V gene TRBV6-2 or TRBV6-3 combines with J gene TRBJ1-5; D perhaps matches TRBD1 (6 bases). Trimming removed 6 bases at V and 3 bases at J, with 9 bases between. The CDR3 is 13 amino acids. The germline gives CDR1 MNHEY, CDR2 SVGEGT. The CDR3 region is CASSRDNNQPQHF. The CDR3, as DNA: TGTGCCAGCAGCCGGGACAACAATCAGCCCCAGCATTTT.

The chain links TRBV6-6 to TRBJ1-1; 7 bases are a match to TRBD1. The length of the CDR3 is 13 residues. Germline assignment: CDR1 MNHNY and CDR2 SVGAGI (reference sequence). J lost 11 bases, V lost 6 bases, and 12 bases had no gene match. This CDR3 is CASSTTQTGSAFF. The CDR3 nucleotides are TGTGCCAGCAGCACAACTCAGACAGGGTCGGCTTTCTTT.

A few counts support this clone. V is TRBV21-1 and J is TRBJ2-2; the table's D call, TRBD2, has no DNA check behind it. TRBV21-1 is deemed a pseudogene. CDR3 length: 14 amino acids. In DNA form, the CDR3 reads TGTGCCAGCAGCAAACCTCTAGCGGATCCGGAGCTGTTTTTT. Amino acids: CASSKPLADPELFF.

The J gene is TRBJ1-5, the V gene TRBV30; 7 bases agree with TRBD1. This CDR3 has 13 amino acids. Germline V CDR1 and CDR2: GTSNPN, SVGIG (reference sequence). Losses at the gene ends were 0 bases for V and 7 bases for J; bases not matched to a gene: 3. CDR3 nucleotide sequence: TGTGCCTGGAGTGTACAGGGGAAACAGCCCCAGCATTTT. This gives the protein CAWSVQGKQPQHF.

The V and J genes are TRBV7-9 and TRBJ2-2; 9 bases line up with TRBD1. The germline V gene encodes CDR1 SEHNR and CDR2 FQNEAQ (reference sequence). The CDR3 length is 16 residues. The junction had 5 bases not matched to a gene; V was cut back by 2 bases and J by 4 bases. CDR3 in DNA: TGTGCCAGCAGCTTACTACCGGGACAGGGCACCGGGGAGCTGTTTTTT. It yields the protein CASSLLPGQGTGELFF.

The sample holds many counts of this clone. The gene calls are TRBV9 and TRBJ2-1, with D maybe TRBD2 (6 bases). V gave up 0 bases and J gave up 6 bases, with 13 bases separating them. Per germline, CDR1 SGDLS and CDR2 YYNGEE. The CDR3 length is 15 residues. The CDR3 region is CASSVEGDSRNEQFF. Written as DNA, the CDR3 is TGTGCCAGCAGCGTAGAAGGGGACTCCCGCAATGAGCAGTTCTTC.

CDR3 protein: CAISANYRTGSYGYTF. DNA for the CDR3: TGTGCCATCAGCGCGAATTACCGGACAGGCAGCTATGGCTACACCTTC. This chain joins TRBV10-3 and TRBJ1-2; 7 positions match TRBD1. CDR1 is ENHRY, CDR2 SYGVKD, per germline. The CDR3 contains 16 residues. V dropped 6 bases and J dropped 4; count of bases not matched to a gene: 14.

The chain couples TRBV18 to TRBJ1-1, with 10 nucleotides matching TRBD1. This CDR3 region has 15 residues. Germline values: CDR1 KGHSH, CDR2 LQKENI. V was pared by 3 bases and J by 5 bases, with 6 bases of the junction left unmatched. The CDR3 reads CASSPSRDRGTEAFF. The CDR3 DNA follows: TGTGCCAGCTCACCTTCCCGGGACAGGGGTACTGAAGCTTTCTTT. Based on the CDR3 plus reference TRBV18 and TRBJ1-1, the full variable domain is NAGVMQNPRHLVRRRGQEARLRCSPMKGHSHVYWYRQLPEEGLKFMVYLQKENIIDESGMPKERFSAEFPKEGPSILRIQQVVRGDSAAYFCASSPSRDRGTEAFFGQGTRLTVV.

The chain uses TRBV5-1 and TRBJ1-4; TRBD1 aligns across 7 bases. This CDR3 comprises 14 residues. The trim removed 4 bases at V and 7 bases at J, leaving 7 bases unmatched. The germline V gene encodes CDR1 SGHRS and CDR2 YFSETQ. In nucleotides, the CDR3 is TGCGCCAGCAGCACAGACAGGGTCCGTGAAAAACTGTTTTTT. Translation gives CASSTDRVREKLFF.

CDR3 in amino acids: CASSPLALNNEQFF. CDR3 bases: TGTGCCAGCAGTCCCCTAGCGTTGAACAATGAGCAGTTCTTC. V and J are TRBV3-1 (or the pseudogene TRBV3-2) and TRBJ2-1; D is possibly TRBD2 (6 bases). V lost 6 bases and J 5 bases, leaving 14 bases between the germline ends. Germline V gene lookup returns CDR1 LGHDT and CDR2 YNNKEL (reference sequence). The CDR3 has 14 residues.

The rearrangement uses TRBV6-6 and TRBJ1-3, with 8 bases that match TRBD1. Germline V gives CDR1 MNHNY, CDR2 SVGAGI (reference sequence). V lost 5 bases and J lost 0; bases outside the gene matches: 9. The CDR3 runs to 17 residues. CDR3 DNA sequence: TGTGCCAGCAGTCGGACAGGGATACTTAGCTCTGGAAACACCATATATTTT. This gives the protein CASSRTGILSSGNTIYF.

V is TRBV28 and J is TRBJ2-5; 7 nucleotides line up with TRBD1. CDR3 size: 13 residues. V gave up 2 bases and J gave up 6 bases; unmatched junction bases: 3. Germline V gene lookup returns CDR1 MDHEN and CDR2 SYDVKM. The CDR3 bases are TGTGCCAGCAGTTTAAACAGGGGAAAGACCCAGTACTTC. This gives the protein CASSLNRGKTQYF.

The chain employs TRBV6-5 and TRBJ1-4; no firm D call. V lost 1 base and J 1 base, leaving 7 bases between the germline ends. The CDR3 totals 15 residues. Germline V CDR1 and CDR2: MNHEY, SVGAGI. Here the CDR3 reads CASSYYRGTNEKLFF. CDR3 sequence (DNA): TGTGCCAGCAGTTACTATCGGGGAACTAATGAAAAACTGTTTTTT.

The chain joins TRBV7-2 to TRBJ1-5; D remains unclear. Trimming shortened V by 3 bases and J by 0 bases, and 3 bases separated the two germline ends. Per the germline V gene, CDR1 is SGHTA and CDR2 is FQGNSA. This CDR3 region has 13 residues. The CDR3 spells CASSFYSNQPQHF. The CDR3 region has the DNA TGTGCCAGCAGCTTCTATAGCAATCAGCCCCAGCATTTT.

J is TRBJ1-4 and V is TRBV2, with TRBD1 as a possible D gene (6 bases). V gave up 3 bases and J gave up 5 bases, with 10 bases separating them. Germline values: CDR1 SNHLY, CDR2 FYNNEI. The CDR3 totals 14 residues. The CDR3 reads CASSEGDTNEKLFF. For the CDR3, the DNA is TGTGCCAGCAGTGAGGGGGACACCAATGAAAAACTGTTTTTT.

The rearrangement links TRBV5-6 to TRBJ2-5; 9 bases are shared with TRBD2. V gave up 4 bases and J gave up 6 bases; unmatched junction bases: 10. The CDR3 is made up of 15 amino acids. CDR1 and CDR2 from the germline V gene are SGHDT and YYEEEE. The CDR3 protein is CASSTFSGSLKTQYF. In DNA form, the CDR3 reads TGTGCCAGCAGCACTTTTAGCGGGAGTTTAAAGACCCAGTACTTC.

This clone was observed once. The rearrangement links TRBV18 to TRBJ2-7; TRBD2 aligns across 10 bases. J gave up 4 bases and V 3 bases, and 6 bases lay outside the gene matches. The CDR3 is 15 residues long. The germline CDR1 and CDR2 sequences are KGHSH and LQKENI. The CDR3 loop reads CASSPTGLALYEQYF. The CDR3 DNA follows: TGTGCCAGCTCACCCACGGGACTAGCGCTTTACGAGCAGTACTTC. Supplemented by reference TRBV18 and TRBJ2-7, the full variable domain reads NAGVMQNPRHLVRRRGQEARLRCSPMKGHSHVYWYRQLPEEGLKFMVYLQKENIIDESGMPKERFSAEFPKEGPSILRIQQVVRGDSAAYFCASSPTGLALYEQYFGPGTRLTVT.